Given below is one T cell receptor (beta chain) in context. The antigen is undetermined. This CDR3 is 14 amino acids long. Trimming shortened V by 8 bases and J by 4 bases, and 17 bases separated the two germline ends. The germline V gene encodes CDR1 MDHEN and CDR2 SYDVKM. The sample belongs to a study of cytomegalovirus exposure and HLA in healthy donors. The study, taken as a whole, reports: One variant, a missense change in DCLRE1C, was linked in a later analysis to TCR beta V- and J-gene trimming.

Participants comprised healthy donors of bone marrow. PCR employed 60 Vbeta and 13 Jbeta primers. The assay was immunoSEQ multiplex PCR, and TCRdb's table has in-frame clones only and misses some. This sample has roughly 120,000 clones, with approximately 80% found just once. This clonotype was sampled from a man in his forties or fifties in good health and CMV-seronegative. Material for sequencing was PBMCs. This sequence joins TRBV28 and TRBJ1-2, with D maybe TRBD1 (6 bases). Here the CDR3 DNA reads TGTGCCAGCGGAGAGCAGGACAGAATCTATGGCTACACCTTC. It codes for CASGEQDRIYGYTF.